The 27 T cell receptor beta chains below all came from one sample that was sequenced in a study of primary melanoma T cells and metastatic recurrence. Sequencing used immunoSEQ multiplex PCR; TCRdb keeps in-frame clones, though not all of them. The sample consists of about 740 clones, around 70% of them appearing once. The sequenced sample consisted of melanoma tumor tissue. The receptors stem from a human donor with melanoma.

V and J are TRBV11-3 and TRBJ1-2; D might be TRBD1 (5 bases). V gave up 4 bases and J gave up 7 bases, with 16 bases separating them. This CDR3 comprises 14 residues. Per the germline V gene, CDR1 is SGHNT and CDR2 is YENEEA. CDR3 nucleotide sequence: TGTGCCAGCAGCTCCCTGACAGACAGAGGTGGCTACACCTTC. The encoded protein is CASSSLTDRGGYTF.

In regard to this clone: The germline gene is not matched at one end of the junction; a read error may be the cause. The chain has TRBV29-1 and TRBJ2-5, with 8 bases aligning to TRBD2. The germline CDR1 and CDR2 sequences are SQVTM and ANQGSEA. The CDR3 covers 13 residues. The CDR3 nucleotides read TGCAGCGTTGTAAAACTAGCGGTAGAGACCCAATACTTC. Translation gives CSVVKLAVETQYF.

The V gene is TRBV19, the J gene TRBJ1-5, with D maybe TRBD1 (5 bases). Per the germline V gene, CDR1 is LNHDA and CDR2 is SQIVND (reference sequence). V shed 4 bases and J shed 7 bases, with 20 bases lying between them. CDR3 length: 16 amino acids. The CDR3 loop reads CASSKAGTKGVQPQHF. The CDR3 DNA is TGTGCCAGTAGTAAAGCCGGGACGAAAGGGGTCCAGCCCCAGCATTTT.

This chain uses TRBV29-1 with TRBJ2-2; no reliable D call. V was clipped by 6 bases and J by 5 bases, with 10 bases between them. CDR3 length: 12 residues. Germline V CDR1 and CDR2: SQVTM, ANQGSEA. The CDR3 nucleotides read TGCAGCGTCGGTTACTTAACCGGGGAGCTGTTTTTT. Translating gives CSVGYLTGELFF.

The rearrangement links TRBV19 to TRBJ2-7, with TRBD1 identical over 7 bases. This CDR3 has 12 residues. J was trimmed by 4 bases and V by 6 bases; bases with no gene match: 3. Germline-derived CDR1 and CDR2 are LNHDA and SQIVND (reference sequence). The CDR3 protein is CASSRQGYEQYF. CDR3 DNA sequence: TGTGCCAGTAGCCGACAGGGATACGAGCAGTACTTC. The full variable domain, its missing parts supplied by reference TRBV19 and TRBJ2-7, is DGGITQSPKYLFRKEGQNVTLSCEQNLNHDAMYWYRQDPGQGLRLIYYSQIVNDFQKGDIAEGYSVSREKKESFPLTVTSAQKNPTAFYLCASSRQGYEQYFGPGTRLTVT.

The chain uses TRBV6-8 and TRBJ2-5; possibly TRBD1 for D (6 bases). V was pared by 5 bases and J by 5 bases, with 21 bases between. Germline V gene data show CDR1 as MNHGY and CDR2 as SAAAGT. The CDR3 consists of 16 residues. In DNA, the CDR3 is TGTGCCAGCAGTATCCGGAGCAGGGCTCAGGGGGAGACCCAGTACTTC. Its protein is CASSIRSRAQGETQYF.

The chain uses TRBV4-1 and TRBJ1-1; no clear D gene. V dropped 4 bases and J dropped 0 bases, with 15 bases sitting between them. The CDR3 loop spans 16 amino acids. CDR1 is MGHRA, CDR2 YSYEKL, per germline. CDR3 sequence: CASSPGGQPLNTEAFF. Here the CDR3 DNA reads TGCGCCAGCAGCCCTGGAGGTCAGCCCTTGAACACTGAAGCTTTCTTT.

V gene TRBV11-3 combines with J gene TRBJ2-7; D possibly corresponds to TRBD2 (6 bases). Germline V lookup: CDR1 SGHNT, CDR2 YENEEA. The CDR3 extends over 14 amino acids. V was clipped by 3 bases and J by 2 bases, with 11 bases between them. In DNA, the CDR3 is TGTGCCAGCAGCTTCCCTAGCGCCACCTACGAGCAGTACTTC. Protein: CASSFPSATYEQYF.

V gene TRBV2 combines with J gene TRBJ2-2, with TRBD1 matching over 7 bases. Germline V lookup: CDR1 SNHLY, CDR2 FYNNEI. The CDR3 loop spans 13 amino acids. Trimming removed 8 bases from V and 5 bases from J; junction bases left unmatched: 5. The CDR3 nucleotides read TGTGCCAGCGAAGGCAGGGGGACCGGGGAGCTGTTTTTT. This encodes CASEGRGTGELFF.

J is TRBJ2-6 and V is TRBV11-3; TRBD1 matches 8 bases. Germline CDR1 and CDR2: SGHNT and YENEEA. CDR3 length: 16 amino acids. V trimming: 5 bases; J trimming: 2 bases; junction bases outside the gene matches: 5. The CDR3, as DNA: TGTGCCAGCAGCCCCCGGACAGGGACTGGGGCCAACGTCCTGACTTTC. Protein sequence: CASSPRTGTGANVLTF.

V gene TRBV1 combines with J gene TRBJ2-3; the table calls TRBD2, which could not be checked here. TRBV1 is flagged as a pseudogene. The CDR3 runs 15 residues. The CDR3 sequence is CASSLTGWGTDTQYF. The CDR3, as DNA: TGCGCCAGCAGCCTAACGGGGTGGGGCACAGATACGCAGTATTTT.

V is TRBV5-1 and J is TRBJ2-1; either TRBD1 or TRBD2 may fit D (5 bases each). V was pared by 4 bases and J by 0 bases, with 14 bases between. The CDR3 totals 16 residues. CDR1 and CDR2 (germline): SGHRS, YFSETQ. The CDR3 DNA reads as TGCGCCAGCAGCCCCCATTCAGGGAGCTCCTACAATGAGCAGTTCTTC. This codes for CASSPHSGSSYNEQFF.

The chain recombines TRBV6-8 with TRBJ2-7; D ambiguous. CDR1 MNHGY and CDR2 SAAAGT come from the germline V gene. The CDR3 consists of 14 residues. Trimming took 4 bases from V and 6 from J, leaving 16 bases between them. In DNA, the CDR3 is TGTGCCAGCAGTTCCACGACAAGGTGGGGCGAGCAGTACTTC. Its translation is CASSSTTRWGEQYF.

Remarks on this clone: A read error may explain this, as a much larger clone is one base away. The chain combines TRBV6-7 with TRBJ2-3; possibly TRBD1 or TRBD2 for D (5 bases each). TRBV6-7 is an ORF, with its function uncertain. V was cut by 8 bases and J by 2 bases, with 14 bases left in between. The CDR3 runs to 14 residues. The CDR3: CASGLTGPTDTQYF. DNA for the CDR3: TGTGCCAGCGGTTTGACGGGGCCCACAGATACGCAGTATTTT.

This rearrangement joins TRBV6-7 to TRBJ2-2; D perhaps matches TRBD2 (6 bases). TRBV6-7 is an ORF; its function is uncertain. The CDR3 is 14 residues long. V was trimmed by 7 bases and J by 5 bases, leaving 14 bases between them. The CDR3 bases are TGTGCCAGCAAGGTGGGAGGAGGAACCGGGGAGCTGTTTTTT. The encoded protein is CASKVGGGTGELFF.

J is TRBJ2-1 and V is TRBV12-2; the table assigns TRBD2, which was not confirmed against the DNA. TRBV12-2 is a pseudogene segment. This CDR3 is built from 16 residues. CDR3 nucleotides: TGTGCCTGCCCCCGACTAGCGGGGAGCTCCTACAATGAGCAGTTCTTC. It translates to CACPRLAGSSYNEQFF.

The gene calls are TRBV19 and TRBJ2-7, with 7 bases identical to TRBD1. The germline CDR1 and CDR2 sequences are LNHDA and SQIVND (reference sequence). After removal of 2 bases from V and 5 bases from J, the junction contained 6 bases not matched to a gene. The CDR3 sequence is 14 residues long. The CDR3 sequence: CASSIIDRAHEQYF. The DNA for the CDR3 is TGTGCCAGTAGTATAATTGACAGGGCCCACGAGCAGTACTTC.

V usage is TRBV28 and J usage is TRBJ2-7; 11 bases are a match to TRBD2. CDR3 length equals 15 residues. Germline assignment: CDR1 MDHEN and CDR2 SYDVKM. The V and J ends lost 2 bases and 1 base, in that order; junction bases with no gene match: 1. The CDR3: CASSLLAGGSYEQYF. Written as DNA, the CDR3 is TGTGCCAGCAGTTTACTAGCGGGGGGTTCCTACGAGCAGTACTTC.

J is TRBJ2-1 and V is TRBV11-3; maybe TRBD2 (7 bases). Trimming took 3 bases from V and 5 from J, leaving 11 bases between them. The CDR3 extends over 14 amino acids. Germline V lookup: CDR1 SGHNT, CDR2 YENEEA. The CDR3 nucleotides read TGTGCCAGCAGCTTCGGGGGGCCAAACAATGAGCAGTTCTTC. Residues: CASSFGGPNNEQFF.

The rearrangement uses TRBV6-1 and TRBJ2-7, with 7 nucleotides matching TRBD1. The length of the CDR3 is 16 residues. J lost 5 bases, V lost 1 base, and 11 bases had no gene match. Germline V CDR1 and CDR2: MNHNS, SASEGT. In nucleotides, the CDR3 is TGTGCCAGCAGTGAAGGGGTCGGTACAGGGGACGACGAGCAGTACTTC. Protein sequence: CASSEGVGTGDDEQYF.

The chain combines TRBV5-1 with TRBJ2-1, with 11 bases lining up with TRBD2. Germline CDR1 and CDR2: SGHRS and YFSETQ. This CDR3 is 14 amino acids long. V lost 7 bases and J lost 4; bases outside the gene matches: 4. CDR3 bases: TGCGCCAGCGTCCTAGCGGGAGGTTACAATGAGCAGTTCTTC. It codes for CASVLAGGYNEQFF.

The gene calls are TRBV18 and TRBJ2-3; D not certain. The V gene's germline CDR1 is KGHSH and CDR2 LQKENI. The CDR3 sequence is 13 residues long. Trimming removed 3 bases at V and 5 bases at J, with 9 bases between. The CDR3 sequence is CASSPNPGDTQYF. In DNA form, the CDR3 reads TGTGCCAGCTCACCTAACCCCGGAGATACGCAGTATTTT.

The chain couples TRBV7-4 to TRBJ2-3, with a weak D call TRBD2 (6 bases). Germline V CDR1 and CDR2: SGHVT, SQSDAQ. Trimming pared 5 bases from V and 4 bases from J, leaving 10 bases between. The CDR3 consists of 13 residues. CDR3 nucleotide sequence: TGTGCCAGCAGCCCGCCGGGGGCAGATACGCAGTATTTT. Its protein product is CASSPPGADTQYF.

The rearrangement uses TRBV19 and TRBJ2-1, with a possible D match to TRBD1 (5 bases). The V end lost 3 bases, the J end lost 9 bases, and 12 bases lay between the germline ends. The CDR3 covers 13 residues. Germline loops: CDR1 LNHDA, CDR2 SQIVND (reference sequence). The DNA for the CDR3 is TGTGCCAGTAGTATTGATCCAGGGTCTGAGCAGTTCTTC. Translation gives CASSIDPGSEQFF.

Relative to its sample, this clone is large (0.1 to 1%). The rearrangement uses TRBV6-8 and TRBJ2-7, with TRBD1 matching over 9 bases. With 9 bases clipped from V and 2 bases from J, the junction kept 8 bases outside the gene matches. The CDR3 consists of 14 residues. Germline CDR1 is MNHGY and CDR2 is SAAAGT. The CDR3 reads CASSTGGSAYEQYF. As DNA, the CDR3 is TGTGCCAGTTCAACAGGGGGCTCCGCCTACGAGCAGTACTTC.

J is TRBJ2-7 and V is TRBV7-2; 9 nucleotides align to TRBD1. The trim removed 4 bases at V and 2 bases at J, leaving 3 bases unmatched. The germline gives CDR1 SGHTA, CDR2 FQGNSA. The CDR3 runs to 14 residues. The CDR3 DNA reads as TGTGCCAGCAGCTCCAGGACAGGGGCCTACGAGCAGTACTTC. This codes for CASSSRTGAYEQYF.

The chain links TRBV4-1 to TRBJ2-3, with 7 nucleotides matching TRBD1. From germline, CDR1 is MGHRA and CDR2 YSYEKL. V lost 4 bases to trimming and J lost 4 bases; unmatched junction nucleotides: 5. The CDR3 covers 14 residues. The CDR3 coding sequence is TGCGCCAGCAGCCCCGAGCAGGGGGCAGATACGCAGTATTTT. Its translation: CASSPEQGADTQYF.